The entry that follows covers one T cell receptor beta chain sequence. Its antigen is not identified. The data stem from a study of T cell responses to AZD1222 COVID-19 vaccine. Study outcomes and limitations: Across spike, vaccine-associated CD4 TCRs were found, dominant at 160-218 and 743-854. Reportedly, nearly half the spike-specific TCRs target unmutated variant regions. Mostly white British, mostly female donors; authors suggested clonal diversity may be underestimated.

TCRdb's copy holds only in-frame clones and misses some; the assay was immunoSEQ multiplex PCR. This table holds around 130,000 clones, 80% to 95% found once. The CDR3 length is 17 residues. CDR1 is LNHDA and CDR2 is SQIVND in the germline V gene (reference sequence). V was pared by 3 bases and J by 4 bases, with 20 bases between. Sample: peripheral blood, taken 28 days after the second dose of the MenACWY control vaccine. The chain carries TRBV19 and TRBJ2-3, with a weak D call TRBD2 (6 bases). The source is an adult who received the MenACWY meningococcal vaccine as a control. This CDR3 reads CASSIFLLSGGSDTQYF. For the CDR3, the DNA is TGTGCCAGTAGTATTTTCCTCCTCTCCGGGGGTTCAGATACGCAGTATTTT. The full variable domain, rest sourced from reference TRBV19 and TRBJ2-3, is DGGITQSPKYLFRKEGQNVTLSCEQNLNHDAMYWYRQDPGQGLRLIYYSQIVNDFQKGDIAEGYSVSREKKESFPLTVTSAQKNPTAFYLCASSIFLLSGGSDTQYFGPGTRLTVL.